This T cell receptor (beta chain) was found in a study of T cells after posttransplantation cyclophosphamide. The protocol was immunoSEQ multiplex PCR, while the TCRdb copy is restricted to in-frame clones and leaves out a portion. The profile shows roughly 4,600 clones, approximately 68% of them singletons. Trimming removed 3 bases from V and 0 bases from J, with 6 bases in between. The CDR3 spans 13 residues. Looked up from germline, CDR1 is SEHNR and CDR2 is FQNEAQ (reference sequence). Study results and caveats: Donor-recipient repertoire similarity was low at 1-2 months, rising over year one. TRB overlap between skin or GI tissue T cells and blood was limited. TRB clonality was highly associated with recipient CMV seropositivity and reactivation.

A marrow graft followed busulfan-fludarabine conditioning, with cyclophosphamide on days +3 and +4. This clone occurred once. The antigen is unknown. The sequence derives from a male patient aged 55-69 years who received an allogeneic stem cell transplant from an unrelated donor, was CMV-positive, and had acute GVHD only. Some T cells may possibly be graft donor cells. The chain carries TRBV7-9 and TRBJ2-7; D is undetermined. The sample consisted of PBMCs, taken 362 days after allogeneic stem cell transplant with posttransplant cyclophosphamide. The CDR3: CASSFRSSYEQYF. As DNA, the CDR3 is TGTGCCAGCAGCTTCCGGAGCTCCTACGAGCAGTACTTC.